The 29 T cell receptor beta chains reported below all come from one sample, sequenced in a study of PD-1 blockade in classical Hodgkin lymphoma. Method: immunoSEQ multiplex PCR; TCRdb's copy keeps in-frame clones and lacks some. The sample records fewer than 45,000 clones, around 78% being singletons. Following autologous stem cell transplantation, relapse occurred in every patient, and exposure to brentuximab vedotin varied. Source: peripheral blood mononuclear cells (PBMCs), taken at baseline. The receptors were gathered from a human donor with classical Hodgkin lymphoma.

V is TRBV18 and J is TRBJ2-3; 7 positions agree with TRBD2. The length of the CDR3 is 15 residues. Germline V gives CDR1 KGHSH, CDR2 LQKENI. Trimming removed 5 bases from V and 0 bases from J; junction bases left unmatched: 5. CDR3 in amino acids: CASSDSSGSTDTQYF. CDR3 coding DNA: TGTGCCAGCTCAGACTCTAGCGGTAGCACAGATACGCAGTATTTT. Combining the CDR3 with reference TRBV18 and TRBJ2-3 gives the whole variable domain NAGVMQNPRHLVRRRGQEARLRCSPMKGHSHVYWYRQLPEEGLKFMVYLQKENIIDESGMPKERFSAEFPKEGPSILRIQQVVRGDSAAYFCASSDSSGSTDTQYFGPGTRLTVL.

This clone has just one count. The chain joins TRBV2 to TRBJ2-2; a weak D match, TRBD1 (5 bases). CDR3 length: 13 amino acids. Trimming stripped 3 bases from V and 4 bases from J, with 6 bases between. CDR1 is SNHLY and CDR2 is FYNNEI in the germline V gene. The CDR3: CASSDRVTGELFF. The CDR3 DNA sequence: TGTGCCAGCAGTGACAGGGTCACCGGGGAGCTGTTTTTT.

The V call is TRBV28, the J call TRBJ2-5, with D maybe TRBD1 (6 bases). CDR1 and CDR2 from the germline V gene are MDHEN and SYDVKM. V gave up 5 bases and J gave up 2 bases, with 12 bases separating them. CDR3 length equals 14 residues. CDR3 sequence reads: CASSLRDTQETQYF. In DNA, the CDR3 is TGTGCCAGCAGTCTCCGGGACACACAAGAGACCCAGTACTTC. Complete variable domain (other parts from reference TRBV28 and TRBJ2-5): DVKVTQSSRYLVKRTGEKVFLECVQDMDHENMFWYRQDPGLGLRLIYFSYDVKMKEKGDIPEGYSVSREKKERFSLILESASTNQTSMYLCASSLRDTQETQYFGPGTRLLVL.

The V gene is TRBV5-1, the J gene TRBJ1-2; possibly TRBD1 for D (5 bases). Germline-derived CDR1 and CDR2 are SGHRS and YFSETQ. With 4 bases removed from V and 10 bases from J, the gap between germline ends came to 20 bases. CDR3 length: 14 amino acids. The CDR3 reads CASSPGTGSLNYTF. CDR3 sequence (DNA): TGCGCCAGCAGCCCTGGGACCGGATCATTGAACTACACCTTC. Full variable domain (rest looked up from reference TRBV5-1 and TRBJ1-2): KAGVTQTPRYLIKTRGQQVTLSCSPISGHRSVSWYQQTPGQGLQFLFEYFSETQRNKGNFPGRFSGRQFSNSRSEMNVSTLELGDSALYLCASSPGTGSLNYTFGSGTRLTVV.

The chain couples TRBV7-2 to TRBJ2-7, with D unclear. Germline CDR1 and CDR2: SGHTA and FQGNSA. There are 11 residues in the CDR3. Between the trimmed V and J ends, which lost 3 bases and 5 bases, there was a span of 5 bases. Here the CDR3 reads CASSLGNEQYF. As DNA, the CDR3 is TGTGCCAGCAGCTTGGGTAACGAGCAGTACTTC.

The chain uses TRBV27 and TRBJ2-1; D call uncertain. V was shortened by 6 bases and J by 9 bases, with 18 bases between the two germline ends. The length of the CDR3 is 14 residues. CDR1 is MNHEY, CDR2 SMNVEV, per germline (reference sequence). The CDR3 is CASSRRYPQREQFF. The CDR3 nucleotides read TGTGCCAGCAGCCGGCGTTATCCCCAACGTGAGCAGTTCTTC.

The chain has TRBV28 and TRBJ1-3; D gene ambiguous. CDR1 is MDHEN and CDR2 is SYDVKM in the germline V gene. V lost 8 bases, J lost 9 bases, and 11 bases lay in between. This CDR3 comprises 11 residues. The CDR3 bases are TGTGCCAGCGGTGAAGGGAGCACCATATATTTT. It specifies CASGEGSTIYF. The full variable domain, rest sourced from reference TRBV28 and TRBJ1-3, is DVKVTQSSRYLVKRTGEKVFLECVQDMDHENMFWYRQDPGLGLRLIYFSYDVKMKEKGDIPEGYSVSREKKERFSLILESASTNQTSMYLCASGEGSTIYFGEGSWLTVV.

Notes on this clone: Relative to the germline gene, one junction end is altered; a read error may explain this. The chain recombines TRBV7-7 with TRBJ2-5; 8 nucleotides agree with TRBD1. Germline values: CDR1 SSHAT, CDR2 FNYEAQ (reference sequence). This CDR3 is built from 13 residues. The CDR3 loop is CASSRDRQETQYF. CDR3 in DNA: TGTGCTAGCAGTCGGGACAGGCAAGAGACCCAGTACTTC.

V is TRBV2 and J is TRBJ2-4; possibly TRBD2 for D (5 bases). Per germline, CDR1 SNHLY and CDR2 FYNNEI. V lost 4 bases and J lost 0, with 10 bases in between. CDR3 length: 15 residues. For the CDR3, the DNA is TGTGCCAGCAGTGGGGCCGGGGAAGCCAAAAACATTCAGTACTTC. Translated: CASSGAGEAKNIQYF.

The genes are TRBV2 and TRBJ2-5; 10 bases fit TRBD1. Per the germline V gene, CDR1 is SNHLY and CDR2 is FYNNEI. Losses at the gene ends were 4 bases for V and 7 bases for J; bases not matched to a gene: 6. The CDR3 totals 14 residues. The CDR3 loop is CASSAPGQGWTQYF. The CDR3 DNA follows: TGTGCCAGCAGTGCCCCGGGACAGGGGTGGACCCAGTACTTC.

This clone turned up a few times. The chain carries TRBV7-2 and TRBJ1-2; D remains ambiguous. This CDR3 comprises 13 residues. Germline V gene sequence: CDR1 SGHTA, CDR2 FQGNSA. V shed 5 bases and J shed 5 bases, with 12 bases lying between them. The CDR3 coding sequence is TGTGCCAGCAGCCCAAGGACGGTGTATGGCTACACCTTC. Its translation is CASSPRTVYGYTF.

The rearrangement joins TRBV7-3 to TRBJ2-1; D is perhaps TRBD2 (5 bases). Trimming pared 3 bases from V and 4 bases from J, leaving 13 bases between. Looked up from germline, CDR1 is SGHTA and CDR2 is FQGTGA. The CDR3 has 15 residues. CDR3 DNA sequence: TGTGCCAGCAGCTTTGGGGAGACGGGTTACAATGAGCAGTTCTTC. It is translated as CASSFGETGYNEQFF.

The V and J genes are TRBV10-3 and TRBJ2-1; a possible D gene is TRBD1 (5 bases). Looked up from germline, CDR1 is ENHRY and CDR2 is SYGVKD. V was pared by 7 bases and J by 6 bases, with 19 bases between. This CDR3 has 15 residues. CDR3 in DNA: TGTGCCATCAAGTCTCAGGCAGGGTCCCTCAATGAGCAGTTCTTC. Translation gives CAIKSQAGSLNEQFF.

The sample holds one count of this clone. This chain connects TRBV7-2 to TRBJ1-4, with TRBD1 matching over 7 bases. J was trimmed by 10 bases and V by 4 bases; bases with no gene match: 15. Looked up from germline, CDR1 is SGHTA and CDR2 is FQGNSA. The CDR3 is 16 amino acids. In DNA form, the CDR3 reads TGTGCCAGCAGCTCTCCGGGACAGAGGTCGTTGGGAAAACTGTTTTTT. Translation: CASSSPGQRSLGKLFF.

The chain recombines TRBV28 with TRBJ1-3; D not resolved. This CDR3 has 13 residues. Germline V lookup: CDR1 MDHEN, CDR2 SYDVKM. The ends were cut back, 10 bases at V and 2 bases at J, with 12 bases in the middle. CDR3 coding DNA: TGTGCCACAGGAGAAGGAGCTGGAAACACCATATATTTT. Its protein is CATGEGAGNTIYF. The full variable domain, completed using reference TRBV28 and TRBJ1-3, is DVKVTQSSRYLVKRTGEKVFLECVQDMDHENMFWYRQDPGLGLRLIYFSYDVKMKEKGDIPEGYSVSREKKERFSLILESASTNQTSMYLCATGEGAGNTIYFGEGSWLTVV.

The rearrangement links TRBV2 to TRBJ2-7; possibly TRBD2 for D (6 bases). The CDR3 contains 14 residues. Germline V gene data show CDR1 as SNHLY and CDR2 as FYNNEI. Trimming removed 5 bases from V and 3 bases from J, with 14 bases in between. The CDR3 spells CASSYFPGSYEQYF. In DNA, the CDR3 is TGTGCCAGCAGTTACTTTCCCGGGAGCTACGAGCAGTACTTC. The full variable domain, its missing parts supplied by reference TRBV2 and TRBJ2-7, is EPEVTQTPSHQVTQMGQEVILRCVPISNHLYFYWYRQILGQKVEFLVSFYNNEISEKSEIFDDQFSVERPDGSNFTLKIRSTKLEDSAMYFCASSYFPGSYEQYFGPGTRLTVT.

This clone occurred a few times. The rearrangement uses TRBV28 and TRBJ1-4; no definite D call. The V end lost 5 bases, the J end lost 2 bases, and 12 bases lay between the germline ends. The CDR3 is 15 residues long. The germline CDR1 and CDR2 sequences are MDHEN and SYDVKM. CDR3 in DNA: TGTGCCAGCAGTCTCCCGTCGGGGACTAATGAAAAACTGTTTTTT. As protein: CASSLPSGTNEKLFF.

The gene calls are TRBV5-7 and TRBJ1-3; the D gene is possibly TRBD1 (5 bases). TRBV5-7 is an ORF, with its function uncertain. V was pared by 2 bases and J by 2 bases, with 8 bases between. CDR3 length: 14 residues. CDR3: CASSFQGTGNTIYF. The CDR3 DNA is TGTGCCAGCAGCTTCCAGGGCACTGGAAACACCATATATTTT.

The chain employs TRBV29-1 and TRBJ1-2; perhaps TRBD1 as D (5 bases). Deletions cut 4 bases from V and 4 bases from J, with 22 bases between. Germline CDR1 is SQVTM and CDR2 is ANQGSEA. The CDR3 extends over 16 amino acids. DNA for the CDR3: TGCAGCGTTGGCAGGGCAGGGCCGACCTCATCCTATGGCTACACCTTC. It translates to CSVGRAGPTSSYGYTF.

The chain uses TRBV10-2 and TRBJ1-5; no clear D. The CDR3 has 13 amino acids. The germline V and J ends were trimmed by 2 bases and 7 bases, with 9 bases remaining between them. Germline V gene sequence: CDR1 WSHSY, CDR2 SAAADI. CDR3 in amino acids: CASSERGLQPQHF. DNA of the CDR3: TGCGCCAGCAGTGAGCGCGGTTTGCAGCCCCAGCATTTT.

The chain has TRBV7-9 and TRBJ2-3; D is ambiguous. V lost 1 base and J 2 bases, leaving 7 bases between the germline ends. The germline V gene has CDR1 SEHNR and CDR2 FQNEAQ (reference sequence). The length of the CDR3 is 14 residues. CDR3 sequence: CASSLDADTDTQYF. CDR3 sequence (DNA): TGTGCCAGCAGCTTAGATGCGGACACAGATACGCAGTATTTT.

CDR3 sequence reads: CASSPTRGHEQYF. For the CDR3, the DNA is TGTGCCAGCAGCCCTACTAGGGGACACGAGCAGTACTTC. This chain connects TRBV5-4 to TRBJ2-7; D may be TRBD1 or TRBD2 (5 bases each). V lost 4 bases and J 5 bases, leaving 13 bases between the germline ends. Germline V gene lookup returns CDR1 SGHNT and CDR2 YYREEE (reference sequence). The CDR3 runs to 13 residues.

A remark on this clone: Distinct nucleotide sequences in the sample also encode this CDR3. This chain uses TRBV27 with TRBJ2-1; no firm D call. Germline V CDR1 and CDR2: MNHEY, SMNVEV (reference sequence). This CDR3 spans 13 amino acids. The V gene lost 6 bases and the J gene lost 0 bases, with 6 bases spanning the gap. This CDR3 is CASSSASYNEQFF. DNA of the CDR3: TGTGCCAGCAGCTCGGCCTCCTACAATGAGCAGTTCTTC.

This clone came up once. Other DNA sequences from this sample encode an identical CDR3 as well. The rearrangement links TRBV5-1 to TRBJ1-4; TRBD1 might be the D (5 bases). There are 13 residues in the CDR3. V shed 4 bases and J shed 4 bases, with 8 bases lying between them. Germline CDR1 SGHRS, CDR2 YFSETQ. For the CDR3, the DNA is TGCGCCAGCAGCCGGGACCGTAATGAAAAACTGTTTTTT. Its translation is CASSRDRNEKLFF.

The rearrangement joins TRBV6-6 to TRBJ2-3; either TRBD1 or TRBD2 may supply D (6 bases each). The CDR3 contains 16 residues. Germline CDR1 reads MNHNY; CDR2 reads SVGAGI (reference sequence). Trimming took 6 bases from V and 0 from J, leaving 16 bases between them. CDR3: CASSQGGGPSTDTQYF. The CDR3, as DNA: TGTGCCAGCAGCCAAGGAGGGGGGCCTAGCACAGATACGCAGTATTTT.

The chain is built from TRBV7-2 and TRBJ2-1; D unresolved. CDR1 is SGHTA, CDR2 FQGNSA, per germline. The CDR3 contains 14 residues. The germline V and J ends were trimmed by 5 bases and 15 bases, with 23 bases remaining between them. The CDR3 is CASSTLTKTQSVFF. CDR3 DNA: TGTGCCAGCAGCACCTTAACCAAAACACAAAGCGTGTTCTTC.

This chain joins TRBV5-1 and TRBJ2-7; D remains unclear. With 0 bases removed from V and 5 bases from J, the gap between germline ends came to 6 bases. The length of the CDR3 is 12 residues. Germline CDR1 reads SGHRS; CDR2 reads YFSETQ. Here the CDR3 reads CASSLGVNEQYF. CDR3 sequence (DNA): TGCGCCAGCAGCTTGGGAGTAAACGAGCAGTACTTC.

The chain joins TRBV6-1 to TRBJ2-7, with D uncertain. The CDR3 loop spans 14 amino acids. V lost 8 bases to trimming and J lost 2 bases, with 16 bases between them. Germline V CDR1 and CDR2: MNHNS, SASEGT. CDR3 in DNA: TGTGCCAGCCTTGACCGCTATCTTCCCTACGAGCAGTACTTC. Protein product: CASLDRYLPYEQYF.

The chain links TRBV28 to TRBJ2-1; a weak D match, TRBD1 (6 bases). The CDR3 has 15 residues. Germline loops: CDR1 MDHEN, CDR2 SYDVKM. The V end was cut by 3 bases, the J end by 6 bases, with 15 bases between. In nucleotides, the CDR3 is TGTGCCAGCAGTTTGGGGACACTAGTTGCCAATGAGCAGTTCTTC. It encodes CASSLGTLVANEQFF. The full variable domain, with the rest looked up from reference TRBV28 and TRBJ2-1, is DVKVTQSSRYLVKRTGEKVFLECVQDMDHENMFWYRQDPGLGLRLIYFSYDVKMKEKGDIPEGYSVSREKKERFSLILESASTNQTSMYLCASSLGTLVANEQFFGPGTRLTVL.